This T cell receptor beta chain was documented in a study of human T cells and chemical hapten exposure. For the study at large: Small discrepancies in pooled library volume mainly accounted for the varying TCR yields per sample. Study observations and caveats: Expanded TCR sets contained significantly more large CDR3 similarity clusters than controls. Donors in the study had alopecia, meaning their immune response may differ from healthy people's.

Time point given: patch test 1, 2 weeks after DPC sensitization. As for treatment: therapeutic diphenylcyclopropenone sensitization with weekly scalp DPC. On this clonotype: Antigen unknown.

TCRdb reprocessed the RACE reads with MiXCR, giving one entry per CDR3 protein. Among approximately 60,000 distinct CDR3 sequences listed, about a tenth were seen once. Sequences were derived from whole blood, sampled in connection with sensitization to the hapten diphenylcyclopropenone (DPC). This receptor was taken from a woman aged 40 to 50 with alopecia areata. Some clones in this sample may be carry-over from other donors' samples.

The chain's CDR3 is CSATPTDTQYF. DNA for the CDR3: TGCAGTGCGACACCCACAGATACGCAGTATTTT. The chain links TRBV20-1 to TRBJ2-3; D remains unclear. V lost 6 bases and J 2 bases, leaving 6 bases between the germline ends. CDR3 length: 11 amino acids. Germline loops: CDR1 DFQATT, CDR2 SNEGSKA (reference sequence).